These 10 T cell receptor beta chains came from one sample sequenced in a study of blood T cell repertoires in COVID-19. Clones were read by immunoSEQ multiplex PCR, and TCRdb kept only the in-frame ones, dropping some. This sample has over 200,000 clones; over 80% occur once, and the top ten carry 1.2%. Sequencing was carried out using PBMCs or T cells enriched from blood (not recorded which). The source is a man under 40 who had recovered from COVID-19.

This clone was detected only a few times. The chain is built from TRBV10-3 and TRBJ1-2; D unclear. The CDR3 runs to 15 residues. The germline gives CDR1 ENHRY, CDR2 SYGVKD. V was clipped by 5 bases and J by 2 bases, with 15 bases between them. The CDR3 nucleotides read TGTGCCATCAGTAGGACGGGAAATCTAAACTATGGCTACACCTTC. Amino acid sequence: CAISRTGNLNYGYTF.

A remark on this clone: Compared with germline, one end of the junction differs, possibly owing to a read error. The chain employs TRBV4-2 and TRBJ2-7; 9 nucleotides match TRBD2. The CDR3 is 17 amino acids. Per the germline V gene, CDR1 is LGHNA and CDR2 is YNFKEQ. This chain's CDR3 is CASNQGSSSGDSYEQYF. The CDR3 coding sequence is TGTGCCAGCAACCAAGGGTCGTCTAGCGGGGATTCCTACGAGCAGTACTTC.

The chain couples TRBV9 to TRBJ1-1; the D gene is possibly TRBD1 (5 bases). The CDR3 spans 14 residues. CDR1 is SGDLS, CDR2 YYNGEE, per germline. V lost 4 bases and J 5 bases, leaving 15 bases between the germline ends. The CDR3: CASSPSLGGTEAFF. The CDR3 region has the DNA TGTGCCAGCAGCCCCTCCCTGGGGGGAACTGAAGCTTTCTTT.

The chain uses TRBV7-9 and TRBJ2-1, with D perhaps TRBD1 (6 bases). This CDR3 region has 17 residues. Germline V gene lookup returns CDR1 SEHNR and CDR2 FQNEAQ (reference sequence). Trimming removed 5 bases at V and 4 bases at J, with 21 bases between. This CDR3 reads CASSPWLEDRRYNEQFF. CDR3 bases: TGTGCCAGCAGCCCCTGGTTGGAGGACAGACGATACAATGAGCAGTTCTTC.

This chain uses TRBV29-1 with TRBJ1-1; D possibly corresponds to TRBD1 (6 bases). V lost 7 bases and J lost 5, with 14 bases in between. The CDR3 covers 12 residues. Germline V CDR1 and CDR2: SQVTM, ANQGSEA. Here the CDR3 reads CSAQQGVTEAFF. In DNA, the CDR3 is TGCAGCGCGCAACAGGGTGTAACTGAAGCTTTCTTT.

The chain combines TRBV3-1 (or the pseudogene TRBV3-2) with TRBJ1-4; D remains ambiguous. The germline V and J ends were trimmed by 4 bases and 4 bases, with 7 bases remaining between them. CDR3 length: 13 amino acids. The germline V gene has CDR1 LGHDT and CDR2 YNNKEL (reference sequence). This CDR3 reads CASSLTSNEKLFF. CDR3 DNA: TGTGCCAGCAGCCTGACAAGTAATGAAAAACTGTTTTTT.

This chain connects TRBV27 to TRBJ2-3; TRBD2 agrees at 8 bases. Losses at the gene ends were 1 base for V and 3 bases for J; bases not matched to a gene: 12. Germline CDR1 reads MNHEY; CDR2 reads SMNVEV (reference sequence). CDR3 length equals 18 residues. The CDR3 nucleotides read TGTGCCAGCAGTTTATTTAGACGGGGGGGCCTGGCAACAGATACGCAGTATTTT. Its protein is CASSLFRRGGLATDTQYF.

The table lists this clone with a few counts. The chain links TRBV10-2 to TRBJ1-4; 9 nucleotides match TRBD1. Unmatched junction bases numbered 6, after V lost 5 bases and J lost 5 bases. This CDR3 is built from 15 residues. Germline V lookup: CDR1 WSHSY, CDR2 SAAADI. In nucleotides, the CDR3 is TGCGCCAGCAGTCAACCGGACAGGGGAAATGAAAAACTGTTTTTT. The encoded protein is CASSQPDRGNEKLFF.

The chain recombines TRBV4-1 with TRBJ1-1; D remains unclear. This CDR3 has 18 amino acids. CDR1 MGHRA and CDR2 YSYEKL come from the germline V gene. V gave up 0 bases and J gave up 5 bases, with 22 bases separating them. In DNA form, the CDR3 reads TGCGCCAGCAGCCAAGATTCATCGACGGCTCCCGTCAGGACTGAAGCTTTCTTT. Encoded protein: CASSQDSSTAPVRTEAFF.

V usage is TRBV27 and J usage is TRBJ1-2; the match to TRBD1 covers 7 bases. The germline V gene has CDR1 MNHEY and CDR2 SMNVEV (reference sequence). The CDR3 covers 15 residues. V gave up 0 bases and J gave up 8 bases; unmatched junction bases: 9. The CDR3 DNA sequence: TGTGCCAGCAGTTTATCCCGCACAGGGGCGGAAGGCTACACCTTC. It codes for CASSLSRTGAEGYTF.